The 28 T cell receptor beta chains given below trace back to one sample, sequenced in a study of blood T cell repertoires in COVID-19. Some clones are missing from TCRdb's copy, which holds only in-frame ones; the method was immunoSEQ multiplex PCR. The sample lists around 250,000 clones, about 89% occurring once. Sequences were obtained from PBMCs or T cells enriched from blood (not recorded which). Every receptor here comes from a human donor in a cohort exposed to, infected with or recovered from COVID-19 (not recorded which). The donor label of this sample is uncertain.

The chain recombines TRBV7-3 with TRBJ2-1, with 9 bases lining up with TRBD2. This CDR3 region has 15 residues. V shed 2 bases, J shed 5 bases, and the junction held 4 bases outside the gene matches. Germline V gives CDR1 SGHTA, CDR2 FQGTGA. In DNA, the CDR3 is TGTGCCAGCAGCTTAGGCGGGGGGGCCCACAATGAGCAGTTCTTC. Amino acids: CASSLGGGAHNEQFF.

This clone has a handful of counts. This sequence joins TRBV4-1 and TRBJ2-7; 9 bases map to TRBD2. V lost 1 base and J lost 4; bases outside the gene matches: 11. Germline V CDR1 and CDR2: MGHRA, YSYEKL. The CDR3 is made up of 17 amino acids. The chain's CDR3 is CASSQAVRAGGVYEQYF. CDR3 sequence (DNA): TGCGCCAGCAGCCAAGCGGTTCGAGCGGGGGGAGTTTACGAGCAGTACTTC.

The CDR3 region has the DNA TGTGCCAGCAGAGCGACAGGGGTCTATGGCTACACCTTC. It yields the protein CASRATGVYGYTF. The gene calls are TRBV7-2 and TRBJ1-2; 8 nucleotides line up with TRBD1. Germline CDR1 is SGHTA and CDR2 is FQGNSA. CDR3 size: 13 residues. Trimming removed 6 bases from V and 4 bases from J; junction bases left unmatched: 4.

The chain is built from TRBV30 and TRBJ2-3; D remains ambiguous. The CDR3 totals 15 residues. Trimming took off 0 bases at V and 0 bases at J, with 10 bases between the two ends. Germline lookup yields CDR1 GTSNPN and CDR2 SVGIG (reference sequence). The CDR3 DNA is TGTGCCTGGAGTGTAATAAGCTCTAGCACAGATACGCAGTATTTT. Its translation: CAWSVISSSTDTQYF.

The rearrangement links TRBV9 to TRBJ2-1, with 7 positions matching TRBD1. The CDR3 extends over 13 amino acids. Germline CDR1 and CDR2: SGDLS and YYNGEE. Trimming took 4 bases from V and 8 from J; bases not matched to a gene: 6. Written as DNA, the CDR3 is TGTGCCAGCAGCCGCGACAGGGAAGATGAGCAGTTCTTC. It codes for CASSRDREDEQFF.

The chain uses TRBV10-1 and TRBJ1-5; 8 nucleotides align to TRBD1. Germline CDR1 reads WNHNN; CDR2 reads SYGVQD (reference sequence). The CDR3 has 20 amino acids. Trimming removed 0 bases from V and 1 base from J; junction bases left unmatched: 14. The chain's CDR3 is CASSESRTGPGWQSNQPQHF. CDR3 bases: TGCGCCAGCAGTGAGTCGAGGACAGGGCCCGGCTGGCAAAGCAATCAGCCCCAGCATTTT.

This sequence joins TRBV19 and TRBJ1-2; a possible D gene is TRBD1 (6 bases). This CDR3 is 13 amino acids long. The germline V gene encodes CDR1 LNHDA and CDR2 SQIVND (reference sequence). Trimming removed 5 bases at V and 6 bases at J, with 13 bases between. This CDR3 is CASSGTGMNGYTF. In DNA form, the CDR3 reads TGTGCCAGTAGTGGAACAGGGATGAATGGCTACACCTTC. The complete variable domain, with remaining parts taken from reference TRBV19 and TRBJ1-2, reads DGGITQSPKYLFRKEGQNVTLSCEQNLNHDAMYWYRQDPGQGLRLIYYSQIVNDFQKGDIAEGYSVSREKKESFPLTVTSAQKNPTAFYLCASSGTGMNGYTFGSGTRLTVV.

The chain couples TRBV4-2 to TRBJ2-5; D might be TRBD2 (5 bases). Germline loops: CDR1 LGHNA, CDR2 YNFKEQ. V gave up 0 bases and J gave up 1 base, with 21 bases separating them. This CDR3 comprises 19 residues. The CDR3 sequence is CASSQEIRSIGETQETQYF. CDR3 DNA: TGTGCCAGCAGCCAAGAAATTCGGTCTATTGGGGAGACCCAAGAGACCCAGTACTTC.

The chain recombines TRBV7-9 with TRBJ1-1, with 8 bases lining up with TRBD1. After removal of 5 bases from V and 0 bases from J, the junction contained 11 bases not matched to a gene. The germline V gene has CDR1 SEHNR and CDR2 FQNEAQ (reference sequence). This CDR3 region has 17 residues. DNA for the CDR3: TGTGCCAGCAGCCAAACGAGGGACAGGCCAGTGAACACTGAAGCTTTCTTT. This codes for CASSQTRDRPVNTEAFF.

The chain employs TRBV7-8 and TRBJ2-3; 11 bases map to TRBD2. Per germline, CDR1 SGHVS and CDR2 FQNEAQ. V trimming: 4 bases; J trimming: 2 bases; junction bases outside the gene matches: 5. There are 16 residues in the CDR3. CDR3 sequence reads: CASSSTSGGHTDTQYF. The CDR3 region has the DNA TGTGCCAGCAGCTCAACTAGCGGGGGCCACACAGATACGCAGTATTTT.

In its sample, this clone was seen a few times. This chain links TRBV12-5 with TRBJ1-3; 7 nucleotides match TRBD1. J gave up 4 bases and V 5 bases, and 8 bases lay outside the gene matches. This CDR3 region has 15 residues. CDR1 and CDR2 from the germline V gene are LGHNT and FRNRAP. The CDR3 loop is CASGPYTGDGNTIYF. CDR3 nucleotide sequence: TGTGCTAGTGGTCCCTATACAGGGGACGGAAACACCATATATTTT.

The chain's CDR3 is CSASPTALNEKLFF. CDR3 nucleotides: TGCAGTGCTAGTCCGACAGCCCTTAATGAAAAACTGTTTTTT. The chain employs TRBV20-1 and TRBJ1-4, with D perhaps TRBD1 (5 bases). V dropped 3 bases and J dropped 4 bases, with 12 bases sitting between them. Germline CDR1 reads DFQATT; CDR2 reads SNEGSKA (reference sequence). The CDR3 is made up of 14 amino acids.

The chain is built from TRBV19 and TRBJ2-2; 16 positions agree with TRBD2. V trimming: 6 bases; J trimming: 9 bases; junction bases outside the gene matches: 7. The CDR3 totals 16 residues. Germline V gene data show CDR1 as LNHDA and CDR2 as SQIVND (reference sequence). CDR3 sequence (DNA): TGTGCCAGTAGCCTGGGGACTAGCGGGGGGGCATGGGAGCTGTTTTTT. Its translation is CASSLGTSGGAWELFF.

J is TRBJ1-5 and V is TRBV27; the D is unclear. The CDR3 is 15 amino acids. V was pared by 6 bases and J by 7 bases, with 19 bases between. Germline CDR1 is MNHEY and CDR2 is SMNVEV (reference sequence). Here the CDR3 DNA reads TGTGCCAGCAGCCCCGAGGCAGCCGTCAACCAGCCCCAGCATTTT. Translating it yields CASSPEAAVNQPQHF.

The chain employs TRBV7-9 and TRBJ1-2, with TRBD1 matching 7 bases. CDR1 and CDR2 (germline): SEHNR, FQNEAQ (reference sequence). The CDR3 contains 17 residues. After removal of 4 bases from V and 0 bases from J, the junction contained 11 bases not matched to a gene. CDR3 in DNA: TGTGCCAGCAGCTCGTTCAAGCGCAGGGGGGCTAACTATGGCTACACCTTC. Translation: CASSSFKRRGANYGYTF.

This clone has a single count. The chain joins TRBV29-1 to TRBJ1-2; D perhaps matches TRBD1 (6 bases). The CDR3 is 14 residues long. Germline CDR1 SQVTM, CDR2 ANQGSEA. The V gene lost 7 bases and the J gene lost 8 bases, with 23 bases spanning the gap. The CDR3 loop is CSGAVQGSHGGYTF. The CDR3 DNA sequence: TGCAGCGGTGCAGTACAGGGCTCTCACGGCGGCTACACCTTC.

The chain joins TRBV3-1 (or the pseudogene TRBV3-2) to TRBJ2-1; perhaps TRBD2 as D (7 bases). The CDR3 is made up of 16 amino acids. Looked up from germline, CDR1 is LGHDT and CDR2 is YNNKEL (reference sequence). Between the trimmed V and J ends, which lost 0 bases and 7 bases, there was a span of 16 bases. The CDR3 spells CASSQDRRGGRNEQFF. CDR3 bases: TGTGCCAGCAGCCAAGATCGGAGGGGGGGCCGTAATGAGCAGTTCTTC.

CDR3 nucleotides: TGTGCCAGCACTAGCGGGGGGATAAATGAGCAGTTCTTC. Translating gives CASTSGGINEQFF. The V gene is TRBV4-2, the J gene TRBJ2-1, with 11 bases aligning to TRBD2. The CDR3 consists of 13 residues. V shed 7 bases and J 7 bases; nucleotides not matched to a gene: 3. Germline V CDR1 and CDR2: LGHNA, YNFKEQ.

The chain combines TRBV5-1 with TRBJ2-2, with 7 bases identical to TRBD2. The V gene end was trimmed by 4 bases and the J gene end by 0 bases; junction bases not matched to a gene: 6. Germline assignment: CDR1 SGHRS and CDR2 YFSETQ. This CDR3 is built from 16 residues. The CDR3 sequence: CASSRTGTTNTGELFF. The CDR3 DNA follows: TGCGCCAGCAGCAGGACCGGGACTACGAACACCGGGGAGCTGTTTTTT.

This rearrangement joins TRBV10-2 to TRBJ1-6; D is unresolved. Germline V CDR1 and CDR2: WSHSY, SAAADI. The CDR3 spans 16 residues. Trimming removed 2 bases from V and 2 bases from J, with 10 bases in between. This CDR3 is CASSEAQKPYNSPLHF. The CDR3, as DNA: TGCGCCAGCAGTGAGGCACAAAAACCCTATAATTCACCCCTCCACTTT.

CDR3 residues: CASSRTGRQPQHF. The CDR3 DNA sequence: TGTGCCAGCAGCCGGACAGGCCGGCAGCCCCAGCATTTT. V gene TRBV6-5 combines with J gene TRBJ1-5, with TRBD1 matching 7 bases. Trimming at V came to 6 bases and at J to 7 bases, leaving 6 bases not matched to a gene. This CDR3 region has 13 residues. Germline CDR1 MNHEY, CDR2 SVGAGI.

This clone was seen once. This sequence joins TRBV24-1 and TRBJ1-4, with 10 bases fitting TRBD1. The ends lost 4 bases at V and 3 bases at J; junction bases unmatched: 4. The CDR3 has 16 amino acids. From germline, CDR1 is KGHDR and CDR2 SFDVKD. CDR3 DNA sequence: TGTGCCACCAGTGAGGGTGACAGGGGGCCTAATGAAAAACTGTTTTTT. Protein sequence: CATSEGDRGPNEKLFF.

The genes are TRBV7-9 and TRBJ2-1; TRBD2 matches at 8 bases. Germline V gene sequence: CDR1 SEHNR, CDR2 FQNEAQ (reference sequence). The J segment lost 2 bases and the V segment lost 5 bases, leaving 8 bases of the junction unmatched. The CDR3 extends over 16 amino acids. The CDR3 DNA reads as TGTGCCAGCAGCCCTCGGACTAGCCAGCCCTACAATGAGCAGTTCTTC. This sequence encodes CASSPRTSQPYNEQFF.

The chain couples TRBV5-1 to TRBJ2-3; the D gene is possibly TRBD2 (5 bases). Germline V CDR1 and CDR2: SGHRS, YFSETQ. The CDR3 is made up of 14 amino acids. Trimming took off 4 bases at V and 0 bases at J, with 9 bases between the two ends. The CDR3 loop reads CASSGSASTDTQYF. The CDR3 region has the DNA TGCGCCAGCAGCGGTAGCGCCAGCACAGATACGCAGTATTTT.

The CDR3 region is CAWSPLQGAAGNTIYF. Written as DNA, the CDR3 is TGTGCCTGGAGTCCCTTACAGGGGGCAGCTGGAAACACCATATATTTT. The rearrangement uses TRBV30 and TRBJ1-3; 9 bases align to TRBD1. CDR1 and CDR2 from the germline V gene are GTSNPN and SVGIG (reference sequence). The V segment lost 2 bases and the J segment 2 bases; nucleotides outside the gene matches: 7. The CDR3 is 16 amino acids.

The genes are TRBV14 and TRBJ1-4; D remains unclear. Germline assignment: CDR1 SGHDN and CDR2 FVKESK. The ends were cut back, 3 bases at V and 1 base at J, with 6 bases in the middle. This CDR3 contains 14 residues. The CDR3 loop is CASSQARTNEKLFF. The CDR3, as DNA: TGTGCCAGCAGCCAGGCCAGAACTAATGAAAAACTGTTTTTT.

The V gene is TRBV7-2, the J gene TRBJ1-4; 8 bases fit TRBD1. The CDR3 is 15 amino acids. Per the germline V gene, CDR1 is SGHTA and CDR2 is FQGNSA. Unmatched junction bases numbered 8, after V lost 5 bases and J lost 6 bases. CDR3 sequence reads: CASSPVRTGHEKLFF. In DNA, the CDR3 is TGTGCCAGCAGCCCCGTCAGGACAGGGCATGAAAAACTGTTTTTT.

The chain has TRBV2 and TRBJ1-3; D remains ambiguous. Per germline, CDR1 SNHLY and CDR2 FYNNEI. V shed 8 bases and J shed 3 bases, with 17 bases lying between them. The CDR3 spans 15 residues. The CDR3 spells CASGGGVTRGNTIYF. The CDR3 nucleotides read TGTGCCAGCGGTGGCGGGGTTACGCGTGGAAACACCATATATTTT.